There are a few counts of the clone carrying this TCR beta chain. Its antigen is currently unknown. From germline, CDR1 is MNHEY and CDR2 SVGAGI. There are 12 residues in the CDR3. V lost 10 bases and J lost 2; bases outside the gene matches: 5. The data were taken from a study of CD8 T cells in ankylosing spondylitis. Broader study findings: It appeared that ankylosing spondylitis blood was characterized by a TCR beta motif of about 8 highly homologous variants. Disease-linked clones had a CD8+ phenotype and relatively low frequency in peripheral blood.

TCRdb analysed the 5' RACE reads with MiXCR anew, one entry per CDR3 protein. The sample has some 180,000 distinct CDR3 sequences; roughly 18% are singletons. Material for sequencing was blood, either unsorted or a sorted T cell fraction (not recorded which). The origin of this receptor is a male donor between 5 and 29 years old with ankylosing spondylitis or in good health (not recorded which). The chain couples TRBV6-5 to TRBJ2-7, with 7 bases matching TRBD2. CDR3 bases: TGTGCCACCCGGGGGGAGGCCTACGAGCAGTACTTC. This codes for CATRGEAYEQYF.